A single TCR beta chain is shown here with its context. Its target is not known. The data were obtained in a study of cytomegalovirus exposure and HLA in healthy donors. 60 Vbeta and 13 Jbeta primers were used in PCR. The method was immunoSEQ multiplex PCR; TCRdb's version includes in-frame clones alone and lacks a portion of them. The sample holds about 92,000 clones, approximately 81% seen once. Overall study findings and caveats: According to the study, 150 to 200 TCR beta chains were cytomegalovirus-associated. The study carried out a later analysis of TCR beta sequences. It associated some 18,000 of them with specific HLA alleles at a false discovery rate of 0.05.

The CDR3 contains 16 residues. V was clipped by 4 bases and J by 6 bases; unmatched bases: 12. Germline V gene sequence: CDR1 SEHNR, CDR2 FQNEAQ (reference sequence). The V gene is TRBV7-9, the J gene TRBJ2-3; TRBD2 agrees at 8 bases. The TCR sequence derives from a girl aged 2 to 9 in good health and CMV-seropositive. The sequenced sample was PBMCs. CDR3 amino acids: CASSSWESGSPDTQYF. CDR3 in DNA: TGTGCCAGCAGCTCCTGGGAAAGCGGGAGCCCGGATACGCAGTATTTT. The variable domain in full, completed from reference TRBV7-9 and TRBJ2-3, reads DTGVSQNPRHKITKRGQNVTFRCDPISEHNRLYWYRQTLGQGPEFLTYFQNEAQLEKSRLLSDRFSAERPKGSFSTLEIQRTEQGDSAMYLCASSSWESGSPDTQYFGPGTRLTVL.